These T cell receptor beta chains were read from a single sample in a study of shared T cell receptors in the human thymus. Sequencing used immunoSEQ multiplex PCR; TCRdb keeps in-frame clones, though not all of them. In the table there are over 350,000 clones, approximately 95% of which are singletons. What was sequenced was thymocytes. These receptors all come from a human donor. The CDR3 runs from the conserved cysteine through the conserved F or W. Each record gives: V gene, D gene, CDR3 length, CDR3 protein. D genes are given only for firm matches.

V: TRBV15
D: TRBD2
length: 13
CDR3: CATSPSGGYEQYF

V: TRBV10-3
D: TRBD2
length: 14
CDR3: CAISETVAGGGQFF

V: TRBV5-1
D: NA
length: 17
CDR3: CASSLVGFFRAGETQYF

V: TRBV9
D: NA
length: 16
CDR3: CASSVGVSPNVHTIYF

V: TRBV19
D: TRBD2
length: 17
CDR3: CASSFHSGTVGPDTQYF

V: TRBV7-8
D: NA
length: 13
CDR3: CASSLFSVDEQFF

V: TRBV20-1
D: NA
length: 10
CDR3: CSAPNGELFF

V: TRBV9
D: NA
length: 11
CDR3: CASSVKETQYF

V: TRBV28
D: TRBD1
length: 16
CDR3: CASRKPPGQGRHEQYF

V: TRBV5-1
D: TRBD2
length: 15
CDR3: CASSLLAASSYEQYF

V: TRBV2
D: NA
length: 16
CDR3: CASSEAAHRPGGEQFF

V: TRBV5-1
D: NA
length: 14
CDR3: CASSPVVPNTEAFF

V: TRBV4-3
D: TRBD2
length: 21
CDR3: CASSQLPSAGGPLWYLNEQFF

V: TRBV14
D: TRBD2
length: 18
CDR3: CASSQERGRGSNTGELFF

V: TRBV29-1
D: TRBD1
length: 12
CDR3: CSIKGADTEAFF

V: TRBV6-5
D: TRBD1
length: 14
CDR3: CASSSDRGQDTQYF

V: TRBV7-6
D: TRBD1
length: 15
CDR3: CASRRDRDGGQPQHF

V: TRBV9
D: NA
length: 15
CDR3: CASSPTTTDLNTIYF

V: TRBV20-1
D: NA
length: 11
CDR3: CSATEGETQYF

V: TRBV11-1
D: NA
length: 17
CDR3: CASSSGGAGRHTGELFF

V: TRBV6-5
D: TRBD1
length: 14
CDR3: CASRPGQGSYEQYF

V: TRBV5-1
D: TRBD1
length: 18
CDR3: CASSIPVGTGFSGNTIYF

V: TRBV4-1
D: NA
length: 12
CDR3: CASSQEPDTQYF

V: TRBV28
D: TRBD1
length: 16
CDR3: CASSPSGTEGTDTQYF

V: TRBV29-1
D: NA
length: 11
CDR3: CSVGTGNEAFF

V: TRBV28
D: NA
length: 15
CDR3: CASSLLQTKPYGYTF